This T cell receptor beta chain was retrieved from a study of cytomegalovirus exposure and HLA in healthy donors. PCR was performed using 60 Vbeta and 13 Jbeta primers. Sequenced by immunoSEQ multiplex PCR; TCRdb stores in-frame clones only, minus some. This sample's table has 65,000 to 95,000 clones. V lost 2 bases to trimming and J lost 8 bases, with 21 bases between them. Germline V gene sequence: CDR1 SGHDN, CDR2 FVKESK. CDR3 size: 17 residues. The sequence came from a female donor in good health and CMV-seropositive. The sequencing sample was made of PBMCs. The chain carries TRBV14 and TRBJ1-4, with unresolved D. The CDR3 is CASSQPDLGGPKEKLFF. The CDR3 DNA follows: TGTGCCAGCAGCCAACCTGACTTGGGAGGGCCGAAAGAAAAACTGTTTTTT.